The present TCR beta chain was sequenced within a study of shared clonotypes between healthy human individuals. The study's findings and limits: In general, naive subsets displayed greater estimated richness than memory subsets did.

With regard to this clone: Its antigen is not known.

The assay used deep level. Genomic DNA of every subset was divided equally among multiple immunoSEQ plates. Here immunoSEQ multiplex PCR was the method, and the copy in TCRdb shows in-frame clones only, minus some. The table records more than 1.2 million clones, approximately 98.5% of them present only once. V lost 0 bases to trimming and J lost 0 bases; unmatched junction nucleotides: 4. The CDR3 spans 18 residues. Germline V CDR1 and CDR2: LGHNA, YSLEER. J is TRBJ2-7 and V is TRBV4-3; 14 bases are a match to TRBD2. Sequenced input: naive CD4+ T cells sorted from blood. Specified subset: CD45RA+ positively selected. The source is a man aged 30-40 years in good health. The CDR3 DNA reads TGCGCCAGCAGCCAAGATCCGGGGACTAGCGGGAGCTCCTACGAGCAGTACTTC. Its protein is CASSQDPGTSGSSYEQYF.